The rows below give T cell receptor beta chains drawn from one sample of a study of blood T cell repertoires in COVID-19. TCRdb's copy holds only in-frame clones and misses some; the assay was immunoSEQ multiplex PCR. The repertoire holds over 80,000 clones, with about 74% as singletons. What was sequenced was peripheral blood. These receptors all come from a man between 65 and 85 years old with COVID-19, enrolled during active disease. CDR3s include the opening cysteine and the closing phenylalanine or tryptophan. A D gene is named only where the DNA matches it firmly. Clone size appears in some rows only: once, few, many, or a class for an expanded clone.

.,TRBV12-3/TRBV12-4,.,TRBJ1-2,TGTGCCAGCAGCCCAAACAGGATTTATGGCTACACCTTC,CASSPNRIYGYTF
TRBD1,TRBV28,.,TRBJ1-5,TGTGCCAGCAGTGTCGGACAGGGTTTTCGTCAGCCCCAGCATTTT,CASSVGQGFRQPQHF
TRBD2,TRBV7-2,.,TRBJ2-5,TGTGCCAGCAGCCTTCTAGCGGGCGGGTTAGGGGTGTGGTACTTC,CASSLLAGGLGVWYF
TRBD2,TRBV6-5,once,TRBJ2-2,TGTGCCAGCAGGCGGACTAGCGGGAACACCGGGGAGCTGTTTTTT,CASRRTSGNTGELFF
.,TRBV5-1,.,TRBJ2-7,TGCGCCAGCAGCTCGATTCCCCCGTACGAGACCTACGAGCAGTACTTC,CASSSIPPYETYEQYF
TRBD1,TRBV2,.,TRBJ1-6,TGTGCCAGCAGTGTGACAGGGTATAATTCACCCCTCCACTTT,CASSVTGYNSPLHF
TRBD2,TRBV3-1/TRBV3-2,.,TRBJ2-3,TGTGCCAGCAGCCAACTAGCGGGATCCACAGATACGCAGTATTTT,CASSQLAGSTDTQYF
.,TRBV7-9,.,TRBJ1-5,TGTGCCAGCAATATAGGAGGGAATCAGCCCCAGCATTTT,CASNIGGNQPQHF
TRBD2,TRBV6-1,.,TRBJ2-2,TGTGCCAGCAGTGAGCGGGAGGTCGGGAACACCGGGGAGCTGTTTTTT,CASSEREVGNTGELFF
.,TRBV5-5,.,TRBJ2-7,TGTGCCAGCAGCGCAGGGGACGGCTACGAGCAGTACTTC,CASSAGDGYEQYF
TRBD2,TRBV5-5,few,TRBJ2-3,TGTGCCAGCAGCTTGGGACTAGCGGGACGCACAGATACGCAGTATTTT,CASSLGLAGRTDTQYF
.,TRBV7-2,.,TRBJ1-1,TGTGCCAGCAGCTCTCTCTTCGGGGGCACTGAAGCTTTCTTT,CASSSLFGGTEAFF
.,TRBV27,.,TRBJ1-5,TGTGCCAGCAAGCGGTTCCCGGATAGTCAGCCCCAGCATTTT,CASKRFPDSQPQHF
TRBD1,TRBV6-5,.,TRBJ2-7,TGTGCCAGCAGTTACTCGGGACAGGCGGGCACCTACGAGCAGTACTTC,CASSYSGQAGTYEQYF
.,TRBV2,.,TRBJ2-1,TGTGCCAGCCGGTTTTCTCCCGGAGGCAATGAGCAGTTCTTC,CASRFSPGGNEQFF
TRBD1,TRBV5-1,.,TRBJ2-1,TGCGCCAGCAGCCTCGGACAGGCCTACAATGAGCAGTTCTTC,CASSLGQAYNEQFF
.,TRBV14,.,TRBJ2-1,TGTGCCAGCAGCCGAGAGGCTGCCCTCAATGAGCAGTTCTTC,CASSREAALNEQFF
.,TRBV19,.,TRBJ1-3,TGTGCCAGTAGTATAGTTTTGGAGGCTCTCGCTGGAAACACCATATATTTT,CASSIVLEALAGNTIYF
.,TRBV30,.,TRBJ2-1,TGTGCCTGGAGATCCCCTAGAGGGGGAAGTTACAATGAGCAGTTCTTC,CAWRSPRGGSYNEQFF
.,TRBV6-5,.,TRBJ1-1,TGTGCCAGCAGTTACTTCGGACTCATGAACACTGAAGCTTTCTTT,CASSYFGLMNTEAFF
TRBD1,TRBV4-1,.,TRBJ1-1,TGCGCCAGCAGCCAAGGTAGGGGGCAGGAGGATGACACTGAAGCTTTCTTT,CASSQGRGQEDDTEAFF
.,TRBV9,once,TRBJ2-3,TGTGCCAGCAGCGGGGGCGGGACTAGCACAGATACGCAGTATTTT,CASSGGGTSTDTQYF
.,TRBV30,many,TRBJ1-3,TGTGCCTGGAGTGTCCCACCTAACTCTGGAAACACCATATATTTT,CAWSVPPNSGNTIYF
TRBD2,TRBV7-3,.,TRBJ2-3,TGTGCCAGCAGCCAACTAGCGGGGGGGACAGATACGCAGTATTTT,CASSQLAGGTDTQYF
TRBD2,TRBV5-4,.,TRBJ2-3,TGTGCCAGCAGCATACGACTAGCGGATCACACAGATACGCAGTATTTT,CASSIRLADHTDTQYF
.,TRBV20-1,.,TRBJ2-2,TGCAGTGCTAGTGGTGGGCTCCCCGGGGAGCTGTTTTTT,CSASGGLPGELFF
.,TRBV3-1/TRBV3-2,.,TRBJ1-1,TGTGCCAGCACCCACGACAGTCGCACTGAAGCTTTCTTT,CASTHDSRTEAFF
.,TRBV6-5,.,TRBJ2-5,TGTGCCAGCAGCCCAGACAGTTTTCTAACCGAGACCCAGTACTTC,CASSPDSFLTETQYF
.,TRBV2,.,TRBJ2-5,TGTGCCAGCATTAATCCGTACCAAGAGACCCAGTACTTC,CASINPYQETQYF
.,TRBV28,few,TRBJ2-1,TGTGCCAGCAGCCCTACTAGGGTCGCTCGGTTCTTC,CASSPTRVARFF
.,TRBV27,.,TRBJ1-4,TGTGCCACCAGGGTTCTGGGCGGGGGGGATGGAAAACTGTTTTTT,CATRVLGGGDGKLFF
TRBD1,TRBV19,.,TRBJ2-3,TGTGCCAGTAGCCTCAGACAGGGGGCGGATACGCAGTATTTT,CASSLRQGADTQYF
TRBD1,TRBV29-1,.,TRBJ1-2,TGCAGCGTTGACCGGACAGGGGGCTATGGCTACACCTTC,CSVDRTGGYGYTF
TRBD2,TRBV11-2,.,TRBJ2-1,TGTGCCAGCAGCTCCTTAGCGGGAGGGCCTAGTTTGAATGAGCAGTTCTTC,CASSSLAGGPSLNEQFF
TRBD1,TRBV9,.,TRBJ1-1,TGTGCCAGCAGCCCTGGGACAGTTTCTCTGAACACTGAAGCTTTCTTT,CASSPGTVSLNTEAFF
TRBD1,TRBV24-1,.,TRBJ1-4,TGTGCCACCAGTGATTCCACCGGGACAGGGGACGAAAAACTGTTTTTT,CATSDSTGTGDEKLFF
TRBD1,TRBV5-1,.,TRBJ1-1,TGCGCCAGCAGCTTGACGGCGACAGGGGACACTGAAGCTTTCTTT,CASSLTATGDTEAFF
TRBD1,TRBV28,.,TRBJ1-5,TGTGCCAGCAGTTATTTGGACAGGGGGAAACGAAGCAATCAGCCCCAGCATTTT,CASSYLDRGKRSNQPQHF
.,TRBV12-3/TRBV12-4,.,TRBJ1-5,TGTGCCAGCAGGGGAGGAAGCAATCAGCCCCAGCATTTT,CASRGGSNQPQHF
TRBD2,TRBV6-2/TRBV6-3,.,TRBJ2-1,TGTGCCAGCAGTTACGGACTAGCGGGAGTGAAGTTCTTC,CASSYGLAGVKFF
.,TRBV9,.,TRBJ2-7,TGTGCCAGCAGCGTGGGTAGCGGACACTACGAGCAGTACTTC,CASSVGSGHYEQYF
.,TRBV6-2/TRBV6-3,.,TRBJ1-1,TGTGCCAGCAGTTACGAGGGAGGGGGCACTGAAGCTTTCTTT,CASSYEGGGTEAFF
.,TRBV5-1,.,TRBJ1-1,TGCGCCAGCAGCCCGACAGGTGTCACTGAAGCTTTCTTT,CASSPTGVTEAFF
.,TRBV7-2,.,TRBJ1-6,TGTGCCAGCAGCTTAGTCCAGGGGAGCCGTTCACCCCTCCACTTT,CASSLVQGSRSPLHF
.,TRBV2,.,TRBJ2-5,TGTGCCAGCAGCGTACAACAGGGATTTAACCAAGAGACCCAGTACTTC,CASSVQQGFNQETQYF
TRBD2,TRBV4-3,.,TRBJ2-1,TGCGCCAGCAGCCAAAGTCTAGCGGGGAATTACAATGAGCAGTTCTTC,CASSQSLAGNYNEQFF
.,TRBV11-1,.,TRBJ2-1,TGTGCCAGCAGCTGGGAGGTGAAGACCGGTGAGCAGTTCTTC,CASSWEVKTGEQFF
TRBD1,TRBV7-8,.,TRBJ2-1,TGTGCCAGCAGCTTAGTAGGGGGCGGTCACAATGAGCAGTTCTTC,CASSLVGGGHNEQFF
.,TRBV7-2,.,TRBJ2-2,TGTGCCAGCAGCTCAGGCGCAGAAGGGGCTGGCTTTCTGTTTTTT,CASSSGAEGAGFLFF
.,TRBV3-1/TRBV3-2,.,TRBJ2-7,TGTGCCAGCAGCCAAGTGTCTACAGGGAAGCAGTACTTC,CASSQVSTGKQYF
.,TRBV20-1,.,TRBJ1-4,TGCAGTGCTAGTTCGGAGCTAGAGGTGAATGAAAAACTGTTTTTT,CSASSELEVNEKLFF
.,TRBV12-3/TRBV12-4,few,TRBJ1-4,TGTGCCAGCAGTTTAGGGGCAGCCGAAAAACTGTTTTTT,CASSLGAAEKLFF
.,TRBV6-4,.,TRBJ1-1,TGTGCCAGCAGCTTCGACAGGAACACTGAAGCTTTCTTT,CASSFDRNTEAFF
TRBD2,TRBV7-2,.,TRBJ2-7,TGTGCCAGCAGCTTAGGGCTAGCGGTCCTTCCGTCCTTC,CASSLGLAVLPSF
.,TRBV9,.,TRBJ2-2,TGTGCCAGCAGCGTAGGTAGCTCCACCGGGGAGCTGTTTTTT,CASSVGSSTGELFF
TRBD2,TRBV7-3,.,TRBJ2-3,TGTGCCAGCAAACTTGGGGGACTAGCAGTGGATACGCAGTATTTT,CASKLGGLAVDTQYF
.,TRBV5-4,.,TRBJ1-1,TGTGCCAGCAGCTTGACGGGCAGGGGAAACACTGAAGCTTTCTTT,CASSLTGRGNTEAFF
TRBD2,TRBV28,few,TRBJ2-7,TGTGCCAGCAGTTTACCCGCCAGGACTAGCGGGAGGACAAGCTCCTACGAGCAGTACTTC,CASSLPARTSGRTSSYEQYF
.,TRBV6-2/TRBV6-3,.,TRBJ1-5,TGTGCCAGCAGTTACGGAGGGGCGGAGAGCAATCAGCCCCAGCATTTT,CASSYGGAESNQPQHF
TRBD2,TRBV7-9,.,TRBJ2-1,TGTGCCAGCAGCTCCCGTAGCGGGACCATCGAGCAGTTCTTC,CASSSRSGTIEQFF